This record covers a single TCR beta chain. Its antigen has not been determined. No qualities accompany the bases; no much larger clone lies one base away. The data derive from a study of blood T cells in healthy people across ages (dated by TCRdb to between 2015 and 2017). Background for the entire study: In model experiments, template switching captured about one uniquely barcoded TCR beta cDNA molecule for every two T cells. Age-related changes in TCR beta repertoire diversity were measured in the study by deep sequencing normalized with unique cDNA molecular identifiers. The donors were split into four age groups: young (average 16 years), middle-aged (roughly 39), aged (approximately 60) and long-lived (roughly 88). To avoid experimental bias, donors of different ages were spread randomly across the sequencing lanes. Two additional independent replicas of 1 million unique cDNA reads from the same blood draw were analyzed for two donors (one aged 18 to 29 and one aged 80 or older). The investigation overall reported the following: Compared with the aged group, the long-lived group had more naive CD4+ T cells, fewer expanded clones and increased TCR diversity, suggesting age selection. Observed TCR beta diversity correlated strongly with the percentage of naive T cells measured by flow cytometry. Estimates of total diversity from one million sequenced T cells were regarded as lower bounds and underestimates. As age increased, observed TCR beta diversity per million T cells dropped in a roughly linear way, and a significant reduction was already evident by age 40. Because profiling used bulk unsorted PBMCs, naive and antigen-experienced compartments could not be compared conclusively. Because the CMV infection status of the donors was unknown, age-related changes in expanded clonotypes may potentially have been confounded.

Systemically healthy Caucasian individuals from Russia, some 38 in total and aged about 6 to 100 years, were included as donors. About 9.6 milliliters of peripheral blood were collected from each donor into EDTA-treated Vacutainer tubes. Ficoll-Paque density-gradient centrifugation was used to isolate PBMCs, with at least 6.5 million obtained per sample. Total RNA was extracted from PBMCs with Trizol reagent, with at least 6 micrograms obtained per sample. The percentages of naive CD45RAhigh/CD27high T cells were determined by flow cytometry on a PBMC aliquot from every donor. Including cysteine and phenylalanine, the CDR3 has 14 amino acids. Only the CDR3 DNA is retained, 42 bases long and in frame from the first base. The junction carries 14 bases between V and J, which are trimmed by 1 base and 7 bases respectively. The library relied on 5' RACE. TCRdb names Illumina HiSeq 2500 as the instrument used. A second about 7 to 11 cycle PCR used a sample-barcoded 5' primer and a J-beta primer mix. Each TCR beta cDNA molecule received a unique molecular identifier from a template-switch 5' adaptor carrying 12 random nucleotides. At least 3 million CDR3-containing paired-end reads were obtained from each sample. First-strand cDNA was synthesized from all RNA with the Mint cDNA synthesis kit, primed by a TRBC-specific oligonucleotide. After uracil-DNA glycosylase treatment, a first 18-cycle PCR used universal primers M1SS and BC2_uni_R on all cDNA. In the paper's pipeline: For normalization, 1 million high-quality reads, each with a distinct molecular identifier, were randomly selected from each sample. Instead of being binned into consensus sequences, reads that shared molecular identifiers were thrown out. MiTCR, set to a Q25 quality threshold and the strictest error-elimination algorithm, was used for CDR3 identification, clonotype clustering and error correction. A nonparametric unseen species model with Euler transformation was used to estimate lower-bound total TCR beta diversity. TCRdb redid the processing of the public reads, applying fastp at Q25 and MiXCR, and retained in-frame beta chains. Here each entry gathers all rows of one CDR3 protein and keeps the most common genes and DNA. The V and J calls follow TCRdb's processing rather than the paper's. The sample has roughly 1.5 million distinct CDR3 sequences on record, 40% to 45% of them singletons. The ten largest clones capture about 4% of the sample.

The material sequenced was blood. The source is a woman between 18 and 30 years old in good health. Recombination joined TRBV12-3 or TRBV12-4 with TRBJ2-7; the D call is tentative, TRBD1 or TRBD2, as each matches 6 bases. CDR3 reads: CASSLGGADNEQYF. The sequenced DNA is TGTGCCAGCAGTTTAGGGGGGGCCGACAATGAGCAGTACTTC.